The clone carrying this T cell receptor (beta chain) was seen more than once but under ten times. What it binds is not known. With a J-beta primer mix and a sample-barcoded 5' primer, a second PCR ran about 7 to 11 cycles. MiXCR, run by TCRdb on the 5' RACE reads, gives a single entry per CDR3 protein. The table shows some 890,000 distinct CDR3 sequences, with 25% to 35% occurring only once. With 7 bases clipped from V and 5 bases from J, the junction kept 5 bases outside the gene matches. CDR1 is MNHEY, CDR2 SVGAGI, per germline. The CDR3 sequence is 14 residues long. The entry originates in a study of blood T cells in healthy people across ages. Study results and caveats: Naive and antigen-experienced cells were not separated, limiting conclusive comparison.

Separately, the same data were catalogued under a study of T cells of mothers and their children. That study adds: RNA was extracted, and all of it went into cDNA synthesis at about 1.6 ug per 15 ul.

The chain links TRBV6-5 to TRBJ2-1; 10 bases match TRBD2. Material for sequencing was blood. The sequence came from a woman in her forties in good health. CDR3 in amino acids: CASKGLADNNEQFF. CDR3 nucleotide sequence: TGTGCCAGCAAAGGACTAGCGGATAACAATGAGCAGTTCTTC.